Presented here are 10 T cell receptor beta chains from one specimen sequenced in a study of T cell repertoires in cytomegalovirus infection. The antigens for these receptors are not known. TCRdb called the reads again in MiXCR, with one record for every CDR3 protein. This sample has roughly 280,000 distinct CDR3 sequences, with 20% to 25% found just once. The input for sequencing was cultured PBMCs, taken from culture after CMV antigen stimulation. The receptors here all came from a human donor in good health (CMV status not recorded). Some clones in this sample may be carry-over from other donors' samples.

The rearrangement joins TRBV28 to TRBJ2-7; 9 positions agree with TRBD2. Per the germline V gene, CDR1 is MDHEN and CDR2 is SYDVKM. The CDR3 spans 13 residues. With 7 bases clipped from V and 3 bases from J, the junction kept 4 bases outside the gene matches. The CDR3 sequence is CASIAGVGYEQYF. The CDR3, as DNA: TGTGCCAGCATAGCGGGAGTAGGCTACGAGCAGTACTTC.

The V gene is TRBV20-1, the J gene TRBJ1-2; TRBD1 is a possible D gene (5 bases). V lost 3 bases and J 8 bases, leaving 16 bases between the germline ends. CDR1 and CDR2 (germline): DFQATT, SNEGSKA (reference sequence). The length of the CDR3 is 13 residues. CDR3 nucleotide sequence: TGCAGTGCTAGCGGGGGAGTAGGAACGGGCTACACCTTC. This translates into CSASGGVGTGYTF.

This clonotype was seen repeatedly, ten times or more. The chain combines TRBV7-2 with TRBJ2-3; weak D call: TRBD1 (5 bases). CDR3 size: 12 residues. V lost 1 base, J lost 7 bases, and 6 bases lay in between. Germline CDR1 is SGHTA and CDR2 is FQGNSA. CDR3 region: CASSLGGNTQYF. As DNA, the CDR3 is TGTGCCAGCAGCTTAGGGGGCAATACGCAGTATTTT. The full variable domain, completed using reference TRBV7-2 and TRBJ2-3, is GAGVSQSPSNKVTEKGKDVELRCDPISGHTALYWYRQSLGQGLEFLIYFQGNSAPDKSGLPSDRFSAERTGGSVSTLTIQRTQQEDSAVYLCASSLGGNTQYFGPGTRLTVL.

This clonotype showed up many times. The rearrangement uses TRBV7-6 and TRBJ2-3; 8 nucleotides line up with TRBD2. Germline CDR1 reads SGHVS; CDR2 reads FNYEAQ. The CDR3 loop spans 16 amino acids. V lost 1 base to trimming and J lost 5 bases; unmatched junction nucleotides: 8. The CDR3 coding sequence is TGTGCCAGCAGCTTAGGGACTAGCACTTCTATAGATACGCAGTATTTT. Translated, it gives CASSLGTSTSIDTQYF. The full variable domain, rest sourced from reference TRBV7-6 and TRBJ2-3, is GAGVSQSPRYKVTKRGQDVALRCDPISGHVSLYWYRQALGQGPEFLTYFNYEAQQDKSGLPNDRFSAERPEGSISTLTIQRTEQRDSAMYRCASSLGTSTSIDTQYFGPGTRLTVL.

In its sample, this clonotype was seen many times. This chain joins TRBV12-3 or TRBV12-4 and TRBJ2-1; 14 bases are a match to TRBD2. The CDR3 consists of 15 residues. Unmatched junction bases numbered 1, after V lost 3 bases and J lost 6 bases. CDR3 amino acids: CASSLGTSGSNEQFF. The CDR3 nucleotides are TGTGCCAGCAGTTTGGGGACTAGCGGGAGCAATGAGCAGTTCTTC.

This clonotype is medium-sized in the sample. V gene TRBV7-3 combines with J gene TRBJ2-3, with D unresolved. V lost 1 base, J lost 0 bases, and 14 bases lay in between. Germline CDR1 reads SGHTA; CDR2 reads FQGTGA. The CDR3 sequence is 17 residues long. CDR3 sequence (DNA): TGTGCCAGCAGCTTAAACCCTGGCGGCATAAGCACAGATACGCAGTATTTT. Translation: CASSLNPGGISTDTQYF.

This clonotype was recorded a few times. The genes are TRBV10-3 and TRBJ2-5; TRBD1 or TRBD2 may be the D gene (5 bases each). The V gene lost 8 bases and the J gene lost 6 bases, with 16 bases spanning the gap. Germline assignment: CDR1 ENHRY and CDR2 SYGVKD. The length of the CDR3 is 13 residues. The CDR3 spells CAIAEGHVKTQYF. The CDR3, as DNA: TGTGCCATCGCTGAGGGGCATGTAAAGACCCAGTACTTC.

This clonotype was detected many times. The J gene is TRBJ2-7, the V gene TRBV7-2; 10 bases are a match to TRBD2. The V gene end was trimmed by 1 base and the J gene end by 1 base; junction bases not matched to a gene: 1. The CDR3 is 15 residues long. Germline loops: CDR1 SGHTA, CDR2 FQGNSA. CDR3 amino acids: CASSLEAGGSYEQYV. CDR3 DNA: TGTGCCAGCAGCTTAGAAGCGGGAGGGTCCTACGAGCAGTACGTC.

The chain joins TRBV11-2 to TRBJ2-1; D remains unclear. Germline assignment: CDR1 SGHAT and CDR2 FQNNGV. The CDR3 is 14 residues long. V dropped 3 bases and J dropped 8 bases, with 14 bases sitting between them. DNA of the CDR3: TGTGCCAGCAGCTTGAATCCTTCAGCAGATGAGCAGTTCTTC. Amino acids: CASSLNPSADEQFF. Complete variable domain (other parts from reference TRBV11-2 and TRBJ2-1): EAGVAQSPRYKIIEKRQSVAFWCNPISGHATLYWYQQILGQGPKLLIQFQNNGVVDDSQLPKDRFSAERLKGVDSTLKIQPAKLEDSAVYLCASSLNPSADEQFFGPGTRLTVL.

This clonotype was found once. This sequence joins TRBV2 and TRBJ2-3, with 8 bases identical to TRBD1. The germline V gene encodes CDR1 SNHLY and CDR2 FYNNEI. V gave up 6 bases and J gave up 1 base; unmatched junction bases: 6. The CDR3 sequence is 15 residues long. The CDR3 sequence is CASSVGQGGTDTQYF. The CDR3 DNA is TGTGCCAGCAGCGTAGGACAGGGTGGCACAGATACGCAGTATTTT.